Reported below is one TCR beta chain. This entry is derived from a study of shared clonotypes between healthy human individuals. The CDR3 has 15 residues. Losses at the gene ends were 2 bases for V and 0 bases for J; bases not matched to a gene: 3. Germline V gene sequence: CDR1 ENHRY, CDR2 SYGVKD. Produced via immunoSEQ multiplex PCR; TCRdb's table is partial and in-frame only. The sample includes some 700,000 clones, 90% seen only once; the top ten take more than 30%. The genes are TRBV10-3 and TRBJ2-7; 8 bases map to TRBD1. This TCR was sampled from a man aged 18 to 29 in good health. Some clones in this sample may be carry-over from other donors' samples. The sequencing input was memory CD8+ T cells from PBMCs. Subset given: CD45RO+ cells pooled with CCR7-negative TemRA cells. The CDR3, as DNA: TGTGCCATCAGTGAGGGGGACAGGCGCTCCTACGAGCAGTACTTC. It yields the protein CAISEGDRRSYEQYF.